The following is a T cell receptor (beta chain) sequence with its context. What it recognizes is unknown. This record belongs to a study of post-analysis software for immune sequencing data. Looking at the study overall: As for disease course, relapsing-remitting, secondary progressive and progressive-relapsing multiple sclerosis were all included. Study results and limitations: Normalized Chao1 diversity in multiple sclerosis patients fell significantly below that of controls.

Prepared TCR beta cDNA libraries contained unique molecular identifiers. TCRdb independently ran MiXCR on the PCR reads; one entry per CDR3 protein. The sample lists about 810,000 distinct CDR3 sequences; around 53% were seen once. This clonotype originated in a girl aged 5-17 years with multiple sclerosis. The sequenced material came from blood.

The DNA of the CDR3 is TGCAGCGTTCAAAGAGCGGTTGAAGCTTTCTTT. Encoded protein: CSVQRAVEAFF. The V gene is TRBV29-1, the J gene TRBJ1-1; D is unresolved. This CDR3 comprises 11 residues. Germline lookup yields CDR1 SQVTM and CDR2 ANQGSEA. V was trimmed by 5 bases and J by 7 bases, leaving 11 bases between them.